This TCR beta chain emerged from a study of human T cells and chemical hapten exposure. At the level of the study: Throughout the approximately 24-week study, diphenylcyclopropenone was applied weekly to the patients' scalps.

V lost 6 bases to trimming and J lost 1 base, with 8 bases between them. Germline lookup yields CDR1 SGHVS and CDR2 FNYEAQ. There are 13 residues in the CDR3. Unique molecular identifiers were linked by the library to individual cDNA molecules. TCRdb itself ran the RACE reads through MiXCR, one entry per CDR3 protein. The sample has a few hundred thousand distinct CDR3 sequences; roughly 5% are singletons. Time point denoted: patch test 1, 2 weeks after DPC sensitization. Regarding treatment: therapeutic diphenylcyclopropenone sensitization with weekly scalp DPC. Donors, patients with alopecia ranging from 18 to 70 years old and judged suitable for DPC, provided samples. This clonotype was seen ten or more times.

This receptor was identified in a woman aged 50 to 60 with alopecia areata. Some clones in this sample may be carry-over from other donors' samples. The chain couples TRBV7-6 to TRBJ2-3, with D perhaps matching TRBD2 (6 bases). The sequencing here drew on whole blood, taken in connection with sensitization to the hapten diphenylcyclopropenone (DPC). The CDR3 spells CASSSSGTDTQYF. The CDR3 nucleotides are TGTGCCAGCAGTTCTAGCGGCACAGATACGCAGTATTTT.